What follows are 22 T cell receptor beta chains derived from one specimen sequenced in a study of shared clonotypes between healthy human individuals. Clones were sequenced by immunoSEQ multiplex PCR, and TCRdb holds only the in-frame ones, with some missing. Of some 92,000 clones in the sample, around half were seen once. The sample taken for sequencing was PBMCs. These receptors originate from a woman in her thirties or forties in good health. Some clones in this sample may be carry-over from other donors' samples.

This clone was detected many times. A junction end diverges from the germline sequence, so it may reflect a read error. The chain recombines TRBV25-1 with TRBJ1-3; D gene uncertain. The CDR3 extends over 14 amino acids. Germline CDR1 and CDR2: MGHDK and SYGVNS. CDR3 DNA: TGTGCCAGCAGTGAATGGGATCTTGGAAACACCGTATATTTT. Its translation: CASSEWDLGNTVYF.

This chain links TRBV10-3 with TRBJ1-1; D call uncertain. CDR3 length: 12 amino acids. Trimming left V 3 bases short and J 6 bases short, with 8 bases between. Germline CDR1 and CDR2: ENHRY and SYGVKD. The chain's CDR3 is CAISESPPEAFF. CDR3 nucleotides: TGTGCCATCAGTGAATCTCCCCCTGAAGCTTTCTTT.

This clone was seen repeatedly, ten times or more. The chain has TRBV29-1 and TRBJ2-2; D is possibly TRBD2 (5 bases). Trimming shortened V by 7 bases and J by 3 bases, and 9 bases separated the two germline ends. The CDR3 runs 12 residues. Germline V gives CDR1 SQVTM, CDR2 ANQGSEA. Here the CDR3 reads CSGGSDTGELFF. The DNA of the CDR3 is TGCAGCGGGGGTAGCGACACCGGGGAGCTGTTTTTT.

J is TRBJ2-1 and V is TRBV20-1; D is undetermined. Trimming took off 0 bases at V and 11 bases at J, with 8 bases between the two ends. Germline V gene data show CDR1 as DFQATT and CDR2 as SNEGSKA (reference sequence). The CDR3 runs to 11 residues. CDR3 sequence reads: CSARDETKQFF. The CDR3 DNA follows: TGCAGTGCTAGAGATGAGACCAAGCAGTTCTTC.

The chain joins TRBV5-4 to TRBJ1-2; TRBD1 is a possible D gene (6 bases). The ends were cut back, 1 base at V and 4 bases at J, with 14 bases in the middle. Looked up from germline, CDR1 is SGHNT and CDR2 is YYREEE (reference sequence). The CDR3 extends over 15 amino acids. The CDR3 DNA reads as TGTGCCAGCAGCTTGTCGGTTGGGGGCGGCTATGGCTACACCTTC. The encoded protein is CASSLSVGGGYGYTF.

Of note for this clone: The identical CDR3 is also encoded by other nucleotide sequences in the sample. The chain links TRBV30 to TRBJ2-7; D is undetermined. The CDR3 contains 11 residues. Germline V gene lookup returns CDR1 GTSNPN and CDR2 SVGIG (reference sequence). Trimming cost V 1 base and J 4 bases, with 5 bases left between them. The CDR3 sequence: CAWSAGYEQYF. CDR3 DNA sequence: TGTGCCTGGAGTGCTGGTTACGAGCAGTACTTC.

The genes are TRBV30 and TRBJ2-5; TRBD2 matches at 8 bases. With 2 bases clipped from V and 5 bases from J, the junction kept 7 bases outside the gene matches. The CDR3 has 14 residues. Germline CDR1 is GTSNPN and CDR2 is SVGIG (reference sequence). CDR3 amino acids: CAWSPGGGRETQYF. Here the CDR3 DNA reads TGTGCCTGGAGTCCGGGAGGGGGTAGGGAGACCCAGTACTTC.

The chain has TRBV9 and TRBJ2-3, with D unclear. Trimming shortened V by 4 bases and J by 2 bases, and 11 bases separated the two germline ends. Germline assignment: CDR1 SGDLS and CDR2 YYNGEE. The CDR3 loop spans 14 amino acids. The CDR3: CASSPRQDTDTQYF. In DNA form, the CDR3 reads TGTGCCAGCAGCCCCCGGCAAGACACAGATACGCAGTATTTT.

V gene TRBV5-6 combines with J gene TRBJ2-5, with D maybe TRBD2 (5 bases). The germline V gene encodes CDR1 SGHDT and CDR2 YYEEEE. V shed 3 bases and J shed 0 bases, with 12 bases lying between them. The CDR3 sequence is 15 residues long. The CDR3, as DNA: TGTGCCAGCAGCTGGGAAGCGGCCTACCAAGAGACCCAGTACTTC. Its translation is CASSWEAAYQETQYF.

The gene calls are TRBV6-1 and TRBJ2-5, with 9 bases identical to TRBD2. The DNA end lines up better with TRBJ2-7; the J call may be wrong. Germline V gives CDR1 MNHNS, CDR2 SASEGT. This CDR3 has 15 amino acids. The CDR3 protein is CASSAETSGSYEQYF. Here the CDR3 DNA reads TGTGCCAGCAGTGCCGAGACTAGCGGCTCCTACGAGCAGTACTTC.

J is TRBJ1-2 and V is TRBV19; D gene ambiguous. The CDR3 loop spans 14 amino acids. Trimming removed 6 bases from V and 5 bases from J, with 16 bases in between. Germline CDR1 and CDR2: LNHDA and SQIVND (reference sequence). CDR3 region: CASRNVGGEYGYTF. CDR3 bases: TGTGCCAGTAGGAACGTAGGCGGAGAATATGGCTACACCTTC.

The chain is built from TRBV30 and TRBJ1-3; D is uncertain. The CDR3 has 14 amino acids. Looked up from germline, CDR1 is GTSNPN and CDR2 is SVGIG (reference sequence). The ends were cut back, 5 bases at V and 0 bases at J, with 11 bases in the middle. CDR3 protein: CAWARGLSGNTIYF. CDR3 in DNA: TGTGCCTGGGCTCGCGGACTCTCTGGAAACACCATATATTTT.

This clone was picked up a small number of times. The rearrangement joins TRBV29-1 to TRBJ2-5, with 8 positions matching TRBD1. CDR3 length: 14 residues. CDR1 is SQVTM and CDR2 is ANQGSEA in the germline V gene. V shed 2 bases and J 2 bases; nucleotides not matched to a gene: 4. The chain's CDR3 is CSVERDRGQETQYF. CDR3 in DNA: TGCAGCGTTGAACGAGACAGGGGACAAGAGACCCAGTACTTC.

This sequence joins TRBV11-1 and TRBJ2-7, with D possibly TRBD2 on 6 matching bases. In germline, CDR1 is SGHAT, CDR2 FQDESV (reference sequence). This CDR3 is built from 17 residues. V was cut by 5 bases and J by 2 bases, with 22 bases left in between. The CDR3 DNA follows: TGTGCCAGCAGCCCCCCATGGCGGGATGGGCCGACCTACGAGCAGTACTTC. This gives the protein CASSPPWRDGPTYEQYF.

J is TRBJ2-7 and V is TRBV28; 7 nucleotides line up with TRBD1. CDR1 and CDR2 from the germline V gene are MDHEN and SYDVKM. Trimming removed 4 bases from V and 2 bases from J; junction bases left unmatched: 8. The CDR3 contains 15 residues. CDR3 DNA: TGTGCCAGCAGTTCGGACAGGACAGTCACCTACGAGCAGTACTTC. Protein sequence: CASSSDRTVTYEQYF. The whole variable domain, remainder taken from reference TRBV28 and TRBJ2-7, is DVKVTQSSRYLVKRTGEKVFLECVQDMDHENMFWYRQDPGLGLRLIYFSYDVKMKEKGDIPEGYSVSREKKERFSLILESASTNQTSMYLCASSSDRTVTYEQYFGPGTRLTVT.

V gene TRBV7-8 combines with J gene TRBJ2-5; 7 nucleotides match TRBD2. With 1 base clipped from V and 4 bases from J, the junction kept 3 bases outside the gene matches. This CDR3 region has 14 residues. Germline CDR1 and CDR2: SGHVS and FQNEAQ. For the CDR3, the DNA is TGTGCCAGCAGCTTAGTTTCTAGCGGAGAGACCCAGTACTTC. Protein: CASSLVSSGETQYF.

In its sample, this clone was seen many times. The V and J genes are TRBV4-2 and TRBJ2-1; 7 bases agree with TRBD2. Trimming took 3 bases from V and 3 from J; bases not matched to a gene: 8. The CDR3 has 16 residues. Germline V gene data show CDR1 as LGHNA and CDR2 as YNFKEQ. The CDR3 DNA follows: TGTGCCAGCAGCCAGAGGGAGGCTAGCGGCTACAATGAGCAGTTCTTC. It codes for CASSQREASGYNEQFF.

V and J are TRBV7-9 and TRBJ2-7; TRBD2 matches 11 bases. The CDR3 extends over 15 amino acids. With V trimmed by 5 bases and J by 2 bases, 5 bases remained unmatched. Germline CDR1 and CDR2: SEHNR and FQNEAQ (reference sequence). The CDR3 sequence is CASSAGTSGAYEQYF. The DNA of the CDR3 is TGTGCCAGCAGCGCCGGGACTAGCGGCGCCTACGAGCAGTACTTC.

The rearrangement uses TRBV30 and TRBJ2-5; D is unclear. Germline lookup yields CDR1 GTSNPN and CDR2 SVGIG (reference sequence). The CDR3 runs 11 residues. With 2 bases removed from V and 5 bases from J, the gap between germline ends came to 6 bases. The CDR3 loop is CAWSTQETQYF. In DNA, the CDR3 is TGTGCCTGGAGTACCCAGGAGACCCAGTACTTC.

This clone was found many times. This CDR3 is also generated by other DNA sequences in the sample. This chain uses TRBV30 with TRBJ1-5, with 7 bases matching TRBD1. The CDR3 is 14 residues long. V lost 6 bases, J lost 5 bases, and 10 bases stayed unmatched. The germline V gene has CDR1 GTSNPN and CDR2 SVGIG (reference sequence). CDR3 sequence (DNA): TGTGCCTGCTCACAGGGGCTTGGGGATCAGCCCCAGCATTTT. This encodes CACSQGLGDQPQHF.

The chain is built from TRBV28 and TRBJ2-7; 14 bases fit TRBD2. Unmatched junction bases numbered 10, after V lost 5 bases and J lost 1 base. CDR3 size: 18 residues. In germline, CDR1 is MDHEN, CDR2 SYDVKM. As DNA, the CDR3 is TGTGCCAGCAGTCCCGGTGGACTAGCGGGAGGTCGGTCCTACGAGCAGTACTTC. It is translated as CASSPGGLAGGRSYEQYF.

J is TRBJ2-7 and V is TRBV7-2; 8 bases are a match to TRBD2. CDR1 is SGHTA, CDR2 FQGNSA, per germline. This CDR3 comprises 15 residues. V lost 1 base to trimming and J lost 2 bases; unmatched junction nucleotides: 4. CDR3 DNA sequence: TGTGCCAGCAGCTTAGTGGTTAGCGGGGCCTACGAGCAGTACTTC. Amino acids: CASSLVVSGAYEQYF.